The entry that follows covers one TCR beta chain sequence. Its target is unknown. These data belong to a study of OX40 agonist ivuxolimab in advanced cancers. Overall study findings and caveats: People who partly responded at 0.1-3.0 mg/kg had some of the least clonal expansion seen. At 0.1 to 3.0 mg/kg, CD4+ and CD8+ blood T cells expanded clonally by week 6. CD8+ T cells (on average) carried more expanded clones than CD4+ T cells.

People who had autoimmune disease history or systemic immunosuppression were excluded. Between the trimmed V and J ends, which lost 0 bases and 0 bases, there was a span of 9 bases. CDR3 length equals 15 residues. Germline CDR1 reads MNHEY; CDR2 reads SVGAGI. Sequenced by immunoSEQ multiplex PCR; TCRdb stores in-frame clones only, minus some. The sample consists of about 100,000 clones, about nine tenths of them appearing once. This clonotype was sampled from an adult with an advanced solid tumor such as melanoma, head and neck, liver or kidney cancer. The specimen was CD4+ or CD8+ T cells sorted from blood, collected in a trial of the OX40 agonist ivuxolimab. This chain links TRBV6-5 with TRBJ2-7; no definite D call. CDR3 nucleotide sequence: TGTGCCAGCAGTTACTCTGGTGTAACCTCCTACGAGCAGTACTTC. It specifies CASSYSGVTSYEQYF.